Here is one T cell receptor beta chain with its context. Libraries were prepared by immunoSEQ multiplex PCR; TCRdb keeps only in-frame clonotypes and omits some of them. The data hold 210,000 or so clones, with 85% observed a single time. Recruited during active infection, patients (from Seattle) were subsequently followed longitudinally. V lost 6 bases and J lost 3; bases outside the gene matches: 5. CDR1 and CDR2 from the germline V gene are MNHNY and SVGAGI (reference sequence). The CDR3 totals 15 residues. This sample is part of a study of blood T cell repertoires in COVID-19. Specimen: peripheral blood. The genes are TRBV6-6 and TRBJ2-7, with 13 bases matching TRBD2. The receptor comes from a man in his fifties with COVID-19, enrolled during active disease. The CDR3 DNA sequence: TGTGCCAGCAGCTACGGGACTAGCGGGATCTACGAGCAGTACTTC. Translated, it gives CASSYGTSGIYEQYF.